These T cell receptor beta chains were read from a single sample in a study of breast tumors, draining lymph nodes, adjacent tissues. Each CDR3 protein gets one entry after TCRdb re-called the multiplex PCR reads with MiXCR. The top ten clones hold about 1% of a sample with over 250,000 distinct CDR3 sequences, 30% to 35% of them seen once. Sample: axillary lymph node tissue. These receptors were taken from a female donor with breast cancer. Some clones in this sample may be carry-over from other donors' samples. Both conserved end residues are part of each CDR3. A D gene is named only where the DNA matches it firmly. Clone size appears in some rows only: once, few, many, or a class for an expanded clone.

D gene	clone size	V gene	J gene	CDR3 protein	CDR3 DNA
.	many	TRBV7-9	TRBJ2-1	CASSLEQDEQFF	TGTGCCAGCAGCTTAGAGCAAGATGAGCAGTTCTTC
.	.	TRBV29-1	TRBJ2-2	CSVNPGSGRTGELFF	TGCAGCGTTAATCCGGGAAGCGGGCGGACCGGGGAGCTGTTTTTT
.	.	TRBV11-2	TRBJ2-5	CASSSFGPQYF	TGTGCCAGCAGCTCTTTTGGACCCCAGTACTTC
.	many	TRBV20-1	TRBJ1-2	CSARDGRGRNDFGYTF	TGCAGTGCTAGAGATGGCCGGGGTCGCAACGACTTTGGCTACACCTTC
TRBD1	few	TRBV12-3/TRBV12-4	TRBJ2-5	CASSSGQGTLRETQYF	TGTGCCAGCTCATCGGGACAGGGCACTCTCCGAGAGACCCAGTACTTC
TRBD2	.	TRBV25-1	TRBJ2-1	CASSEPSGRRSNEQFF	TGTGCCAGCAGTGAACCTAGCGGGAGACGGAGCAATGAGCAGTTCTTC
.	few	TRBV4-2	TRBJ1-2	CASSQGGAINYGYTF	TGTGCCAGCAGCCAAGGAGGGGCTATTAACTATGGCTACACCTTC
.	.	TRBV11-3	TRBJ2-1	CASSLEGDGYDEQFF	TGTGCCAGCAGCTTAGAGGGGGATGGCTACGATGAGCAGTTCTTC
.	.	TRBV5-1	TRBJ1-1	CASSLDTGQMNTEAFF	TGCGCCAGCAGCTTGGACACAGGGCAGATGAACACTGAAGCTTTCTTT
.	few	TRBV12-3/TRBV12-4	TRBJ2-7	CASSFGGGTGRYEQYF	TGTGCCAGCAGTTTCGGGGGGGGGACAGGGAGGTACGAGCAGTACTTC
.	many	TRBV20-1	TRBJ2-1	CSARSGFMSNEQFF	TGCAGTGCTAGGAGTGGATTTATGAGCAATGAGCAGTTCTTC
TRBD2	.	TRBV7-9	TRBJ2-4	CASSYQTSGSRKNIQYF	TGTGCCAGCAGCTACCAGACTAGCGGGAGCAGAAAAAACATTCAGTACTTC
.	many	TRBV5-1	TRBJ2-7	CASSLLSTRGTEGIF	TGCGCCAGCAGCTTGTTGTCAACCCGGGGGACAGAGGGAATATTC
.	many	TRBV6-4	TRBJ1-2	CASSESGANPIYGYTF	TGTGCCAGCAGTGAGTCAGGGGCCAATCCTATCTATGGCTACACCTTC
.	.	TRBV27	TRBJ1-2	CASSLLGSVNYGYTF	TGTGCCAGCAGTTTATTAGGCAGCGTTAACTATGGCTACACCTTC
TRBD1	many	TRBV20-1	TRBJ2-5	CSATHRGPGTQYF	TGCAGTGCGACTCACAGGGGCCCAGGGACCCAGTACTTC
TRBD1	few	TRBV6-6	TRBJ1-1	CASSPQGGAEAFF	TGTGCCAGCAGTCCGCAGGGGGGGGCTGAAGCTTTCTTT
TRBD2	many	TRBV11-3	TRBJ2-1	CASSLGDTAGDRFF	TGTGCCAGCAGCTTAGGGGATACGGCGGGAGATCGGTTCTTC
.	many	TRBV5-8	TRBJ2-5	CASSLMSRGETQYF	TGTGCCAGCAGCTTGATGTCGCGGGGAGAGACCCAGTACTTC
TRBD1	once	TRBV7-9	TRBJ2-2	CASSLGQGDTGELFF	TGTGCCAGCAGCTTAGGACAGGGGGACACCGGGGAGCTGTTTTTT
.	.	TRBV10-3	TRBJ2-1	CAIKSGLTEQFF	TGTGCCATCAAAAGCGGACTCACGGAGCAGTTCTTC
TRBD2	.	TRBV7-6	TRBJ2-1	CASSIGLAGKNNEQFF	TGTGCCAGCAGCATCGGACTAGCGGGAAAAAACAATGAGCAGTTCTTC
TRBD2	many	TRBV7-2	TRBJ2-1	CASSLGLTSGGYNEQFF	TGTGCCAGCAGCTTAGGGCTCACTAGCGGGGGCTACAATGAGCAGTTCTTC
.	.	TRBV6-1	TRBJ2-2	CASSEAQGSTGELFF	TGTGCCAGCAGTGAAGCCCAAGGGAGCACCGGGGAGCTGTTTTTT
.	many	TRBV5-1	TRBJ2-3	CASSLGGSGGSTDTQYF	TGCGCCAGCAGCTTGGGGGGTTCGGGCGGGAGCACAGATACGCAGTATTTT
TRBD2	many	TRBV25-1	TRBJ2-4	CASSEAGGSFKNIQYF	TGTGCCAGCAGTGAGGCGGGAGGAAGTTTTAAAAACATTCAGTACTTC
TRBD1	many	TRBV29-1	TRBJ2-7	CSVGGGQGSYEQYF	TGCAGCGTTGGGGGGGGACAGGGGTCCTACGAGCAGTACTTC
.	few	TRBV2	TRBJ1-1	CASSYRVGNTEAFF	TGTGCCAGCAGTTACAGGGTCGGGAACACTGAAGCTTTCTTT
.	many	TRBV12-5	TRBJ2-5	CASGTVGETQYF	TGTGCTAGTGGTACTGTAGGGGAGACCCAGTACTTC
.	many	TRBV12-3/TRBV12-4	TRBJ2-1	CASSFSGEQFF	TGTGCCAGCAGTTTTTCCGGCGAGCAGTTCTTC
TRBD2	few	TRBV27	TRBJ2-7	CASSQIAGGPNEQYF	TGTGCCAGCAGTCAAATAGCGGGAGGGCCCAACGAGCAGTACTTC
.	many	TRBV2	TRBJ2-2	CASSQGHNTGELFF	TGTGCCAGCAGTCAAGGGCATAACACCGGGGAGCTGTTTTTT
TRBD1	many	TRBV5-1	TRBJ2-1	CASSEGQATYNEQFF	TGCGCCAGCAGCGAGGGACAGGCCACCTACAATGAGCAGTTCTTC
.	.	TRBV7-2	TRBJ1-6	CASSLGLDSNSPLHF	TGTGCCAGCAGCTTAGGTTTGGACAGTAATTCACCCCTCCACTTT
.	many	TRBV6-5	TRBJ2-6	CASSYSTGGANVLTF	TGTGCCAGCAGTTACTCGACAGGTGGGGCCAACGTCCTGACTTTC
TRBD1	few	TRBV27	TRBJ2-1	CASSFAGTGGGEQFF	TGTGCCAGCAGTTTCGCGGGGACAGGGGGTGGTGAGCAGTTCTTC
.	many	TRBV15	TRBJ2-7	CATSKGEQPYEQYF	TGTGCCACCAGCAAAGGAGAACAGCCCTACGAGCAGTACTTC
TRBD2	many	TRBV7-6	TRBJ2-7	CASSTAGGGRSNEQYF	TGTGCCAGCAGTACGGCCGGGGGGGGACGGTCCAACGAGCAGTACTTC
TRBD2	many	TRBV12-3/TRBV12-4	TRBJ2-1	CASRPTGTSGNNEQFF	TGTGCCAGCAGACCTACCGGGACTAGCGGGAACAATGAGCAGTTCTTC
.	.	TRBV29-1	TRBJ1-2	CSNFVGNYGYTF	TGCAGCAACTTCGTGGGAAACTATGGCTACACCTTC
.	.	TRBV2	TRBJ1-3	CASSRQGSYEQYFGPGTIYF	.
TRBD1	.	TRBV10-1	TRBJ1-6	CASSESLGGFGSPLHF	TGCGCCAGCAGTGAGTCGTTAGGGGGCTTTGGTTCACCCCTCCACTTT
.	many	TRBV6-5	TRBJ2-2	CASTLSGGINTGELFF	TGTGCCAGCACCCTATCTGGGGGAATAAACACCGGGGAGCTGTTTTTT
.	.	TRBV30	TRBJ2-7	CAWSVPGGGNEQYF	TGTGCCTGGAGTGTACCTGGCGGAGGAAACGAGCAGTACTTC
.	many	TRBV5-1	TRBJ2-5	CASSATPTETQYF	TGCGCCAGCAGCGCCACGCCAACAGAGACCCAGTACTTC
TRBD2	many	TRBV7-6	TRBJ2-5	CASSSGGASGETQYF	TGTGCCAGCAGCTCCGGAGGGGCTAGCGGAGAGACCCAGTACTTC
.	once	TRBV20-1	TRBJ1-1	CSARDQGPQNTEAFF	TGCAGTGCTAGAGATCAGGGGCCTCAGAACACTGAAGCTTTCTTT
TRBD1	few	TRBV28	TRBJ1-5	CASRPTGAQPQHF	TGTGCCAGCAGGCCCACAGGGGCTCAGCCCCAGCATTTT
.	.	TRBV7-2	TRBJ2-6	CASSSGVSGANVLPF	TGTGCCAGCAGCTCAGGGGTCTCTGGGGCCAACGTCCTGCCCTTC
.	.	TRBV7-3	TRBJ1-2	CASSEWGNDGYTF	TGTGCCAGCAGCGAATGGGGCAATGATGGCTACACCTTC
.	.	TRBV29-1	TRBJ2-5	CSVRTPGETQYF	TGCAGCGTTCGAACTCCGGGAGAGACCCAGTACTTC
TRBD1	few	TRBV5-4	TRBJ2-2	CASSSTRTGAGELFF	TGTGCCAGCAGCTCCACACGGACAGGGGCCGGGGAGCTGTTTTTT
.	.	TRBV7-9	TRBJ2-1	CASSIYLCSVERARWLGDNEQFF	.
.	.	TRBV3-1	TRBJ2-7	CASSQGYKQYF	TGTGCCAGCAGCCAAGGCTACAAGCAGTACTTC
.	many	TRBV7-9	TRBJ2-3	CASSLGVGGPRDTQYF	TGTGCCAGCAGCTTAGGGGTGGGCGGACCGAGAGATACGCAGTATTTT